This is a list of T cell receptor beta chains from one sample in a study of T-cell memory formation after mild COVID-19. TCRdb reprocessed the 5' RACE reads with MiXCR, giving one entry per CDR3 protein. Of a few hundred thousand distinct CDR3 sequences detected, about 16% appear once; the ten largest clones hold approximately 21%. The material sequenced was PBMCs or a T cell subset sorted from them (not recorded which). These receptor sequences come from a man between 18 and 29 years old who had mild COVID-19 (a few samples of this study predate the infection). Cell type and time point are not known. CDR3s include the opening cysteine and the closing phenylalanine or tryptophan. Clone sizes are given selectively: once, few, many, or a class where the clone is expanded.

V gene	clone size	J gene	CDR3 protein
TRBV18	-	TRBJ1-6	CASSREDSSPLHF
TRBV18	once	TRBJ2-1	CASSPQRGDYNEQFF
TRBV10-3	few	TRBJ2-4	CAISESEYSVLAKNIQYF
TRBV20-1	few	TRBJ1-4	CSASPVDRVEFEKLFF
TRBV11-2	-	TRBJ1-1	CASSKGATLNTEAFF
TRBV11-2	many	TRBJ2-6	CASSLYRSGANVLTF
TRBV20-1	few	TRBJ2-1	CSARTLGGGSYNEQFF
TRBV5-4	-	TRBJ2-1	CASSPGQSEQFF
TRBV29-1	-	TRBJ1-2	CSVEKTGNGGYTF
TRBV7-6	-	TRBJ2-3	CASSLVWGGTDTQYF
TRBV25-1	-	TRBJ2-1	CASSEGGVAYNEQFF
TRBV10-3	-	TRBJ2-5	CAISNRGETQYF
TRBV7-2	few	TRBJ1-5	CASSSRTGVNQPQHF
TRBV25-1	few	TRBJ2-1	CASSEYASGGPGNEQFF
TRBV18	many	TRBJ1-6	CASSPASSYNSPLHF
TRBV6-5	-	TRBJ2-5	CASHSAGGQETQYF
TRBV18	-	TRBJ1-3	CASSPVLWTFGNTIYF
TRBV7-9	few	TRBJ2-5	CASSVLMGNQETQYF
TRBV4-1	-	TRBJ1-2	CASSHRGQGAMNYGYTF
TRBV5-6	-	TRBJ2-4	CASSWGAGGWNIQYF
TRBV7-8	few	TRBJ2-3	CASSRDWSTDTQYF
TRBV30	-	TRBJ2-5	CAWGTGHKTETQYF
TRBV27	few	TRBJ1-2	CASTQTASSYGYTF
TRBV11-2	-	TRBJ2-5	CASSFVLTQETQYF
TRBV7-2	-	TRBJ2-7	CASSLRGQATYEQYF
TRBV7-8	-	TRBJ2-3	CASSLTGDQADTQYF
TRBV20-1	many	TRBJ2-5	CSAHQGRKQETQYF
TRBV5-1	many	TRBJ2-5	CASSLKAVGPQETQYF
TRBV7-7	few	TRBJ2-1	CASSPLGGGTYNEQFF
TRBV12-3/TRBV12-4	few	TRBJ1-2	CASSSTGPGYTF
TRBV5-6	many	TRBJ2-1	CASSLDRGFIGEQFF
TRBV10-3	-	TRBJ1-2	CAHNTAGVNYGYTF
TRBV6-2/TRBV6-3	-	TRBJ2-5	CASSYSWADQETQYF
TRBV24-1	-	TRBJ2-2	CATSDPGGAAGELFF
TRBV18	many	TRBJ2-5	CASSPAGETQYF
TRBV2	-	TRBJ2-3	CASSEADRQGLGTDTQYF